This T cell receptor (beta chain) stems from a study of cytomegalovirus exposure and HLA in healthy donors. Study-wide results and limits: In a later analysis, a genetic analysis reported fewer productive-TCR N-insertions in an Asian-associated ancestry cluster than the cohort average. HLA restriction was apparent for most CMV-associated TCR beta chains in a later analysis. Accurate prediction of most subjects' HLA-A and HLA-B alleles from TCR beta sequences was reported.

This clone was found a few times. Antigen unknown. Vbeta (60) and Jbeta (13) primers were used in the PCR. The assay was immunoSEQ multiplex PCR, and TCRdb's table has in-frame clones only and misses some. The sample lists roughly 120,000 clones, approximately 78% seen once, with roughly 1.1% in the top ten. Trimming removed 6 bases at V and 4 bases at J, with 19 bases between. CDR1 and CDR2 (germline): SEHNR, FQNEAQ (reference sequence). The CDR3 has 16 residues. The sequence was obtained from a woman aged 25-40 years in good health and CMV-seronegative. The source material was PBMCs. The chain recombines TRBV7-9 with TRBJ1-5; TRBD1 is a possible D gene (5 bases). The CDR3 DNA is TGTGCCAGCAGAAATCTGGGGCACCGGTTTAATCAGCCCCAGCATTTT. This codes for CASRNLGHRFNQPQHF. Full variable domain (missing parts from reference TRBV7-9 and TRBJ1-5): DTGVSQNPRHKITKRGQNVTFRCDPISEHNRLYWYRQTLGQGPEFLTYFQNEAQLEKSRLLSDRFSAERPKGSFSTLEIQRTEQGDSAMYLCASRNLGHRFNQPQHFGDGTRLSIL.